Presented here are 20 T cell receptor beta chains from one specimen sequenced in a study of blood T cell repertoires in COVID-19. Sequenced by immunoSEQ multiplex PCR; TCRdb stores in-frame clones only, minus some. In the table there are about 490,000 clones, roughly 85% of which are singletons. What was sequenced was peripheral blood. These TCRs come from a human donor in a cohort sampled during active COVID-19.

This chain uses TRBV15 with TRBJ2-2, with D maybe TRBD2 (7 bases). CDR3 length equals 15 residues. V was shortened by 7 bases and J by 7 bases, with 19 bases between the two germline ends. CDR1 and CDR2 (germline): LNHNV, YYDKDF (reference sequence). The CDR3 is CATTWGGRGGGELFF. For the CDR3, the DNA is TGTGCCACCACTTGGGGGGGGCGAGGGGGCGGGGAGCTGTTTTTT.

Turning to this clone: Within the sample, other DNA sequences also encode this same CDR3. This chain links TRBV2 with TRBJ2-7; possibly TRBD1 for D (6 bases). This CDR3 contains 11 residues. Germline V gene sequence: CDR1 SNHLY, CDR2 FYNNEI. The V end was cut by 6 bases, the J end by 4 bases, with 7 bases between. Here the CDR3 reads CASRQGYEQYF. The CDR3 nucleotides read TGTGCCAGCAGACAGGGTTACGAGCAGTACTTC.

The chain recombines TRBV7-6 with TRBJ1-1, with D possibly matching TRBD1 (5 bases). The CDR3 length is 15 residues. Germline values: CDR1 SGHVS, CDR2 FNYEAQ. Trimming removed 5 bases from V and 5 bases from J, with 18 bases in between. DNA for the CDR3: TGTGCCAGCAGCCTGGACCCGGGGGGAAGAACTGAAGCTTTCTTT. As protein: CASSLDPGGRTEAFF.

The V and J genes are TRBV5-1 and TRBJ2-3; D is uncertain. The CDR3 extends over 14 amino acids. V lost 0 bases and J lost 10, with 15 bases in between. Per the germline V gene, CDR1 is SGHRS and CDR2 is YFSETQ. The CDR3 sequence: CASSLERPPEAQYF. CDR3 nucleotides: TGCGCCAGCAGCTTGGAGCGCCCCCCAGAGGCGCAGTATTTT.

This clone has only a few counts. The chain employs TRBV13 and TRBJ2-5; TRBD2 matches 13 bases. This CDR3 spans 17 amino acids. Per the germline V gene, CDR1 is PRHDT and CDR2 is FYEKMQ (reference sequence). V was pared by 2 bases and J by 4 bases, with 7 bases of the junction left unmatched. This CDR3 reads CASSLRGLAGEGETQYF. CDR3 nucleotides: TGTGCCAGCAGCTTAAGAGGACTAGCGGGAGAAGGAGAGACCCAGTACTTC.

V usage is TRBV5-4 and J usage is TRBJ1-2; 8 bases match TRBD1. The germline V gene has CDR1 SGHNT and CDR2 YYREEE (reference sequence). The CDR3 contains 16 residues. V trimming: 0 bases; J trimming: 7 bases; junction bases outside the gene matches: 11. CDR3 sequence: CASSLEAGQGLGGYTF. In nucleotides, the CDR3 is TGTGCCAGCAGCTTGGAAGCCGGACAGGGACTCGGTGGCTACACCTTC.

This chain links TRBV29-1 with TRBJ2-5, with TRBD1 matching 9 bases. This CDR3 region has 14 residues. Germline-derived CDR1 and CDR2 are SQVTM and ANQGSEA. V gave up 4 bases and J gave up 1 base; unmatched junction bases: 4. This CDR3 reads CSVVRDRVQETQYF. As DNA, the CDR3 is TGCAGCGTTGTAAGGGACAGGGTCCAAGAGACCCAGTACTTC.

V usage is TRBV30 and J usage is TRBJ2-3; TRBD2 matches 10 bases. V lost 2 bases to trimming and J lost 1 base; unmatched junction nucleotides: 3. Looked up from germline, CDR1 is GTSNPN and CDR2 is SVGIG (reference sequence). This CDR3 contains 15 residues. The CDR3 nucleotides read TGTGCCTGGAGTCGACTAGCGGGCCGCACAGATACGCAGTATTTT. It codes for CAWSRLAGRTDTQYF.

The gene calls are TRBV11-2 and TRBJ2-7, with 8 positions matching TRBD1. The CDR3 totals 15 residues. Germline values: CDR1 SGHAT, CDR2 FQNNGV. Germline trimming cut 1 base from V and 6 bases from J; bases unmatched to any gene: 8. CDR3 nucleotides: TGTGCCAGCAGCTTAGTACAGGGGGTGGGCTTCGAGCAGTACTTC. It translates to CASSLVQGVGFEQYF.

This clone was observed a handful of times. This chain links TRBV10-3 with TRBJ2-2; tentative D call: TRBD2 (5 bases). This CDR3 has 15 residues. CDR1 and CDR2 (germline): ENHRY, SYGVKD. V was cut by 2 bases and J by 6 bases, with 13 bases left in between. CDR3 bases: TGTGCCATCAGTGAGCGACGTAGAGGGTCCGGGGAGCTGTTTTTT. Protein: CAISERRRGSGELFF.

The chain employs TRBV19 and TRBJ2-3; 10 bases are shared with TRBD2. The CDR3 runs 14 residues. V was pared by 5 bases and J by 6 bases, with 5 bases of the junction left unmatched. The germline V gene has CDR1 LNHDA and CDR2 SQIVND (reference sequence). CDR3 loop: CASSHTSGMDTQYF. CDR3 DNA: TGTGCCAGTAGTCACACTAGCGGGATGGATACGCAGTATTTT. Together with reference TRBV19 and TRBJ2-3, the CDR3 gives the full variable domain: DGGITQSPKYLFRKEGQNVTLSCEQNLNHDAMYWYRQDPGQGLRLIYYSQIVNDFQKGDIAEGYSVSREKKESFPLTVTSAQKNPTAFYLCASSHTSGMDTQYFGPGTRLTVL.

The count of this clone is one. The chain combines TRBV7-9 with TRBJ2-3, with D unresolved. In germline, CDR1 is SEHNR, CDR2 FQNEAQ (reference sequence). V was trimmed by 5 bases and J by 5 bases, leaving 14 bases between them. The CDR3 covers 14 residues. The CDR3 nucleotides are TGTGCCAGCAGCCGCGGAACCCCAGAAGATACGCAGTATTTT. The encoded protein is CASSRGTPEDTQYF.

V and J are TRBV6-2 or TRBV6-3 and TRBJ1-5; 7 bases align to TRBD1. The length of the CDR3 is 14 residues. Germline V gene sequence: CDR1 MNHEY, CDR2 SVGEGT. V shed 5 bases, J shed 3 bases, and the junction held 4 bases outside the gene matches. This CDR3 is CASSLTGVNQPQHF. CDR3 coding DNA: TGTGCCAGCAGTCTAACAGGGGTCAATCAGCCCCAGCATTTT.

The chain uses TRBV28 and TRBJ2-5; perhaps TRBD2 as D (7 bases). The V gene lost 2 bases and the J gene lost 5 bases, with 12 bases spanning the gap. Germline CDR1 reads MDHEN; CDR2 reads SYDVKM. This CDR3 is built from 14 residues. DNA of the CDR3: TGTGCCAGCAGTTTAGGGGGGGGCGCGGAGACCCAGTACTTC. Encoded protein: CASSLGGGAETQYF.

Only a few counts were recorded for this clone. The genes are TRBV7-6 and TRBJ1-2, with 8 bases identical to TRBD1. The CDR3 extends over 20 amino acids. From germline, CDR1 is SGHVS and CDR2 FNYEAQ. The trim removed 5 bases at V and 4 bases at J, leaving 24 bases unmatched. This CDR3 is CASSARRYSGGGGRAYGYTF. CDR3 nucleotides: TGTGCCAGCAGCGCCCGAAGGTACTCAGGGGGCGGAGGGAGGGCCTATGGCTACACCTTC. Drawing the rest from reference TRBV7-6 and TRBJ1-2, the complete variable domain is GAGVSQSPRYKVTKRGQDVALRCDPISGHVSLYWYRQALGQGPEFLTYFNYEAQQDKSGLPNDRFSAERPEGSISTLTIQRTEQRDSAMYRCASSARRYSGGGGRAYGYTFGSGTRLTVV.

This chain joins TRBV6-5 and TRBJ1-2; no reliable D call. V was pared by 2 bases and J by 5 bases, with 15 bases between. CDR3 length equals 15 residues. Germline values: CDR1 MNHEY, CDR2 SVGAGI. CDR3 DNA: TGTGCCAGCAGTTACGGGTCAGGAGGAAGATATGGCTACACCTTC. Protein product: CASSYGSGGRYGYTF.

In its sample, this clone was seen a few times. The chain is built from TRBV7-2 and TRBJ2-1, with 12 bases fitting TRBD2. The CDR3 runs 19 residues. In germline, CDR1 is SGHTA, CDR2 FQGNSA. V was clipped by 1 base and J by 0 bases; unmatched bases: 7. The CDR3 reads CASSLGPSGRGSSYNEQFF. In DNA form, the CDR3 reads TGTGCCAGCAGCTTAGGGCCTAGCGGGAGGGGTAGCTCCTACAATGAGCAGTTCTTC.

This chain joins TRBV12-5 and TRBJ1-2; D unresolved. V lost 2 bases and J 6 bases, leaving 13 bases between the germline ends. The germline CDR1 and CDR2 sequences are LGHNT and FRNRAP. The CDR3 totals 14 residues. CDR3 in DNA: TGTGCTAGTGGTTTGCCCCGAGTTGATAATGGCTACACCTTC. Protein: CASGLPRVDNGYTF.

The chain uses TRBV7-2 and TRBJ1-6; 8 nucleotides align to TRBD1. The V gene's germline CDR1 is SGHTA and CDR2 FQGNSA. J lost 8 bases, V lost 5 bases, and 11 bases had no gene match. The CDR3 totals 16 residues. CDR3 residues: CASSIRTGRLDSPLHF. CDR3 bases: TGTGCCAGCAGCATCCGGACAGGGCGGTTGGATTCACCCCTCCACTTT.

V is TRBV7-9 and J is TRBJ1-1, with D perhaps matching TRBD1 (6 bases). V was cut by 7 bases and J by 5 bases, with 14 bases left in between. The germline V gene has CDR1 SEHNR and CDR2 FQNEAQ (reference sequence). This CDR3 is 13 amino acids long. CDR3 sequence: CASIARGGTEAFF. The DNA for the CDR3 is TGTGCCAGCATTGCCAGGGGCGGAACTGAAGCTTTCTTT.